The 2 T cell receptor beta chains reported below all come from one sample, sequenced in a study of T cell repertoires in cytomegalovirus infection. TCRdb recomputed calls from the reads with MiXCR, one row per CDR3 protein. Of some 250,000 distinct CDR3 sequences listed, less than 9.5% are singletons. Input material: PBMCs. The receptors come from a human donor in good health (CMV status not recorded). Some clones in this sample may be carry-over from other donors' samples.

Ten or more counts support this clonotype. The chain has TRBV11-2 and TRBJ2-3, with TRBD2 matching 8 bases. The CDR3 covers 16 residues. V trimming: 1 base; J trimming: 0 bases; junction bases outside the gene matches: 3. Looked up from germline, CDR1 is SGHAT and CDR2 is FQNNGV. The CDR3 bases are TGTGCCAGCAGCTTAGCGGGGACTAGAAGCACAGATACGCAGTATTTT. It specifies CASSLAGTRSTDTQYF.

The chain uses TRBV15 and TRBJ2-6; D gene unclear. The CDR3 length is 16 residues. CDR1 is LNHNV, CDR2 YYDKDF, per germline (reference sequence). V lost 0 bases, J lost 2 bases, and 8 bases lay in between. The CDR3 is CATSRDGPAGANVLTF. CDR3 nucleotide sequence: TGTGCCACCAGCAGAGATGGACCGGCTGGGGCCAACGTCCTGACTTTC.